This record concerns one TCR beta chain sequence. Its antigen is unidentified. Libraries were prepared by immunoSEQ multiplex PCR; TCRdb keeps only in-frame clonotypes and omits some of them. The top ten clones hold about 5.9% of a sample with some 41,000 clones, 86% of them seen once. The data derive from a study of PD-1 blockade in classical Hodgkin lymphoma. Regarding the study as a whole: Reported findings placed baseline TCR diversity lower in newly diagnosed patients (compared with healthy donors).

Each patient relapsed following autologous stem cell transplantation, and prior brentuximab vedotin exposure differed. This CDR3 has 13 residues. V was trimmed by 0 bases and J by 5 bases, leaving 4 bases between them. Germline V CDR1 and CDR2: MNHEY, SMNVEV (reference sequence). This rearrangement joins TRBV27 to TRBJ2-2; D remains ambiguous. The source was peripheral blood mononuclear cells (PBMCs), collected before the second cycle of nivolumab. This TCR was sampled from a human donor with classical Hodgkin lymphoma. CDR3 in amino acids: CASSLSVTGELFF. The CDR3 region has the DNA TGTGCCAGCAGTTTATCGGTGACCGGGGAGCTGTTTTTT.